This record covers a single T cell receptor beta chain. The germline CDR1 and CDR2 sequences are SGDLS and YYNGEE. The CDR3 extends over 15 amino acids. Trimming cost V 4 bases and J 2 bases, with 12 bases left between them. These data are taken from a study of blood T cell repertoires in COVID-19. Study-level information: Whether acute or convalescent, the COVID-19 samples came from the United States, Italy and Spain. Nucleic acid was either cDNA or gDNA, and it came from T cells, B-cell-depleted T cells, or PBMCs.

The protocol was immunoSEQ multiplex PCR, while the TCRdb copy is restricted to in-frame clones and leaves out a portion. The sample contains about 140,000 clones, 87% of which appear only once. The sequenced sample consisted of peripheral blood. The receptor was isolated from a human donor in a cohort sampled during active COVID-19. This chain uses TRBV9 with TRBJ2-2; tentatively, D is TRBD2 (5 bases). CDR3 coding DNA: TGTGCCAGCAGCAAAGGTGGAGGTAACACCGGGGAGCTGTTTTTT. Translation gives CASSKGGGNTGELFF.